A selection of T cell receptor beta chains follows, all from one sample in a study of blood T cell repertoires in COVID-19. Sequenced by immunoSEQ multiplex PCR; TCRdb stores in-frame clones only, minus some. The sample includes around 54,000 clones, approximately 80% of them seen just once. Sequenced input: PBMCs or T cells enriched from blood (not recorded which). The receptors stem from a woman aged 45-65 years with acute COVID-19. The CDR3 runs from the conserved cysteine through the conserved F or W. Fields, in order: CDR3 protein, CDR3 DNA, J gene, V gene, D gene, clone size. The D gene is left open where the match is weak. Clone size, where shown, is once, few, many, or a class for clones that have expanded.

CDR3 protein: CASSPDDRGRRNEQFF
CDR3 DNA: TGTGCCAGCTCACCTGACGACAGGGGGAGGAGGAATGAGCAGTTCTTC
J gene: TRBJ2-1
V gene: TRBV18
D gene: TRBD1
clone size: NA

CDR3 protein: CASSFGTDNEKLFF
CDR3 DNA: TGCGCCAGCAGCTTCGGGACAGATAATGAAAAACTGTTTTTT
J gene: TRBJ1-4
V gene: TRBV5-1
D gene: TRBD1
clone size: few

CDR3 protein: CASSVDLAGGRETQYF
CDR3 DNA: TGTGCCAGCAGCGTAGACCTAGCGGGGGGGCGAGAGACCCAGTACTTC
J gene: TRBJ2-5
V gene: TRBV9
D gene: TRBD2
clone size: NA

CDR3 protein: CASRLGPTGNTIYF
CDR3 DNA: TGTGCCAGCAGACTCGGTCCTACTGGAAACACCATATATTTT
J gene: TRBJ1-3
V gene: TRBV7-9
D gene: NA
clone size: NA

CDR3 protein: CASRKAGMNGETQYF
CDR3 DNA: TGTGCCAGCAGGAAGGCAGGGATGAATGGAGAGACCCAGTACTTC
J gene: TRBJ2-5
V gene: TRBV3-1/TRBV3-2
D gene: NA
clone size: NA

CDR3 protein: CAISESGPGVVTDTQYF
CDR3 DNA: TGTGCCATCAGTGAGTCAGGGCCGGGAGTGGTCACAGATACGCAGTATTTT
J gene: TRBJ2-3
V gene: TRBV10-3
D gene: NA
clone size: NA

CDR3 protein: CASSLALDASGDGYTF
CDR3 DNA: TGTGCCAGCAGCTTAGCCCTAGATGCGTCGGGGGATGGCTACACCTTC
J gene: TRBJ1-2
V gene: TRBV5-4
D gene: NA
clone size: NA

CDR3 protein: CASSQAAGLYYGYTF
CDR3 DNA: TGTGCCAGCAGCCAAGCCGCAGGGCTTTACTATGGCTACACCTTC
J gene: TRBJ1-2
V gene: TRBV14
D gene: NA
clone size: NA

CDR3 protein: CASSAWGGSNTEAFF
CDR3 DNA: TGTGCCAGCAGTGCTTGGGGGGGCTCGAACACTGAAGCTTTCTTT
J gene: TRBJ1-1
V gene: TRBV25-1
D gene: NA
clone size: NA

CDR3 protein: CAITTGQGQGGANVLTF
CDR3 DNA: TGTGCCATTACCACGGGACAGGGGCAGGGTGGGGCCAACGTCCTGACTTTC
J gene: TRBJ2-6
V gene: TRBV10-3
D gene: TRBD1
clone size: NA

CDR3 protein: CASTNRGMNTEAFF
CDR3 DNA: TGTGCCAGCACCAACAGGGGTATGAACACTGAAGCTTTCTTT
J gene: TRBJ1-1
V gene: TRBV2
D gene: TRBD1
clone size: NA

CDR3 protein: CASSLGLQGARVDEQYF
CDR3 DNA: TGCGCCAGCAGCTTAGGCCTACAGGGGGCCCGTGTGGACGAGCAGTACTTC
J gene: TRBJ2-7
V gene: TRBV5-1
D gene: TRBD1
clone size: NA

CDR3 protein: CASSLRQGDGYTF
CDR3 DNA: TGTGCCAGCAGCTTGAGACAGGGAGATGGCTACACCTTC
J gene: TRBJ1-2
V gene: TRBV5-6
D gene: TRBD1
clone size: NA

CDR3 protein: CAWSPQQGAYEQYF
CDR3 DNA: TGTGCCTGGAGTCCCCAGCAGGGTGCCTACGAGCAGTACTTC
J gene: TRBJ2-7
V gene: TRBV30
D gene: NA
clone size: NA

CDR3 protein: CASSSPYSGGAQADTQYF
CDR3 DNA: TGTGCCAGCAGCTCCCCGTATAGCGGGGGGGCTCAAGCAGATACGCAGTATTTT
J gene: TRBJ2-3
V gene: TRBV11-3
D gene: TRBD2
clone size: once

CDR3 protein: CASSSSGGRTDTQYF
CDR3 DNA: TGTGCCAGCAGCTCGAGCGGGGGGCGCACAGATACGCAGTATTTT
J gene: TRBJ2-3
V gene: TRBV7-8
D gene: TRBD2
clone size: NA

CDR3 protein: CASSDGIGDTSRHGYTF
CDR3 DNA: TGTGCCAGCAGTGACGGAATTGGGGACACCTCCCGGCATGGCTACACCTTC
J gene: TRBJ1-2
V gene: TRBV25-1
D gene: NA
clone size: NA

CDR3 protein: CASSYSGGPEKTQYF
CDR3 DNA: TGTGCCAGTAGTTATTCGGGGGGGCCAGAGAAGACCCAGTACTTC
J gene: TRBJ2-5
V gene: TRBV19
D gene: TRBD2
clone size: NA

CDR3 protein: CASSISETLRETQYF
CDR3 DNA: TGTGCCAGCAGCATTAGCGAGACACTTAGGGAGACCCAGTACTTC
J gene: TRBJ2-5
V gene: TRBV3-1/TRBV3-2
D gene: NA
clone size: NA

CDR3 protein: CASSSGTGRGNEQFF
CDR3 DNA: TGTGCCAGCAGCTCCGGGACAGGGAGGGGAAATGAGCAGTTCTTC
J gene: TRBJ2-1
V gene: TRBV7-3
D gene: TRBD1
clone size: NA

CDR3 protein: CASSEGRVGGYTF
CDR3 DNA: TGTGCCAGCAGTGAAGGCCGGGTTGGCGGCTACACCTTC
J gene: TRBJ1-2
V gene: TRBV6-1
D gene: NA
clone size: NA

CDR3 protein: CASRRDTMNTEAFF
CDR3 DNA: TGTGCCAGCAGGCGTGACACAATGAACACTGAAGCTTTCTTT
J gene: TRBJ1-1
V gene: TRBV6-5
D gene: NA
clone size: NA

CDR3 protein: CASRTDKYGYTF
CDR3 DNA: TGTGCCAGCAGAACAGACAAATATGGCTACACCTTC
J gene: TRBJ1-2
V gene: TRBV6-5
D gene: NA
clone size: NA

CDR3 protein: CASSLQTSGSGDTQYF
CDR3 DNA: TGTGCCAGCAGCTTACAAACCTCGGGGTCGGGGGATACGCAGTATTTT
J gene: TRBJ2-3
V gene: TRBV13
D gene: NA
clone size: once

CDR3 protein: CASSPRLAGPTDTQYF
CDR3 DNA: TGTGCCAGCAGCCCACGACTAGCGGGACCCACAGATACGCAGTATTTT
J gene: TRBJ2-3
V gene: TRBV11-2
D gene: TRBD2
clone size: NA

CDR3 protein: CASSLGRGDWTQYF
CDR3 DNA: TGTGCCAGCAGCTTAGGCCGCGGGGATTGGACCCAGTACTTC
J gene: TRBJ2-5
V gene: TRBV13
D gene: NA
clone size: NA

CDR3 protein: CASSIVGGTNTEAFF
CDR3 DNA: TGTGCCAGTAGTATAGTGGGGGGGACGAACACTGAAGCTTTCTTT
J gene: TRBJ1-1
V gene: TRBV19
D gene: NA
clone size: NA

CDR3 protein: CASSSYGLQGSDTGELFF
CDR3 DNA: TGTGCCAGCAGCTCCTATGGTTTACAGGGGTCGGACACCGGGGAGCTGTTTTTT
J gene: TRBJ2-2
V gene: TRBV11-2
D gene: TRBD1
clone size: NA

CDR3 protein: CASSYFGQGATEAFF
CDR3 DNA: TGTGCCAGCAGTTACTTCGGACAGGGGGCCACTGAAGCTTTCTTT
J gene: TRBJ1-1
V gene: TRBV6-5
D gene: TRBD1
clone size: NA

CDR3 protein: CASRQQGAGSPLHF
CDR3 DNA: TGTGCCAGCAGACAACAGGGGGCAGGGTCACCCCTCCACTTT
J gene: TRBJ1-6
V gene: TRBV11-2
D gene: TRBD1
clone size: few

CDR3 protein: CASSDGGLAHEQYF
CDR3 DNA: TGTGCCAGCAGTGACGGTGGACTAGCCCACGAGCAGTACTTC
J gene: TRBJ2-7
V gene: TRBV2
D gene: TRBD2
clone size: NA

CDR3 protein: CASSLVAGVAQYF
CDR3 DNA: TGTGCCAGCAGTTTAGTGGCGGGGGTGGCCCAGTACTTC
J gene: TRBJ2-5
V gene: TRBV27
D gene: TRBD2
clone size: NA

CDR3 protein: CASTSGGGYEQYF
CDR3 DNA: TGTGCCTCGACTAGCGGGGGGGGGTACGAGCAGTACTTC
J gene: TRBJ2-7
V gene: TRBV30
D gene: TRBD2
clone size: NA

CDR3 protein: CASRLDRGPGNTIYF
CDR3 DNA: TGTGCCAGCAGGCTAGACAGGGGACCTGGAAACACCATATATTTT
J gene: TRBJ1-3
V gene: TRBV5-5
D gene: TRBD1
clone size: NA

CDR3 protein: CAWSTLTGSGAAFF
CDR3 DNA: TGTGCCTGGAGTACTTTGACAGGGTCTGGGGCTGCTTTCTTT
J gene: TRBJ1-1
V gene: TRBV30
D gene: TRBD1
clone size: NA

CDR3 protein: CASSPSVGGHEQYF
CDR3 DNA: TGTGCCAGCAGCCCCTCAGTAGGGGGACACGAGCAGTACTTC
J gene: TRBJ2-7
V gene: TRBV9
D gene: NA
clone size: NA

CDR3 protein: CASSPQGIYEQYF
CDR3 DNA: TGTGCCAGCAGTCCACAGGGGATCTACGAGCAGTACTTC
J gene: TRBJ2-7
V gene: TRBV6-5
D gene: TRBD1
clone size: NA

CDR3 protein: CASSKAPGQPNLAKNIQYF
CDR3 DNA: TGTGCCAGCAGCAAAGCGCCGGGACAGCCCAACCTAGCCAAAAACATTCAGTACTTC
J gene: TRBJ2-4
V gene: TRBV21-1
D gene: NA
clone size: NA

CDR3 protein: CASSWTGVNSPLHF
CDR3 DNA: TGTGCCAGCAGCTGGACAGGTGTTAATTCACCCCTCCACTTT
J gene: TRBJ1-6
V gene: TRBV7-9
D gene: TRBD1
clone size: NA

CDR3 protein: CASRLGGGRETQYF
CDR3 DNA: TGTGCCAGTAGACTCGGGGGGGGACGAGAGACCCAGTACTTC
J gene: TRBJ2-5
V gene: TRBV7-2
D gene: TRBD2
clone size: NA

CDR3 protein: CASSRGGREAFF
CDR3 DNA: TGTGCCAGCAGCCGGGGGGGGCGTGAAGCTTTCTTT
J gene: TRBJ1-1
V gene: TRBV11-3
D gene: NA
clone size: NA

CDR3 protein: CASSQTPRNTIYF
CDR3 DNA: TGTGCCAGCAGCCAAACCCCTAGAAACACCATATATTTT
J gene: TRBJ1-3
V gene: TRBV3-1/TRBV3-2
D gene: NA
clone size: NA